One and the same sample provided the 16 T cell receptor beta chains below, sequenced in a study of cytomegalovirus exposure and HLA in healthy donors (dated by TCRdb to about 2017). The library was generated by the immunoSEQ multiplex PCR assay. The multiplex PCR relied on a mix of 60 forward primers for TCR Vbeta segments and 13 reverse primers for TCR Jbeta segments. TCRdb limited this immuneACCESS table to in-frame rearrangements with V and J called. A share of clones is missing; checked studies link under half to unresolved V genes, and the rest is unexplained. The sample table lists about 150,000 clones, roughly 72% of them with a count of one. Together, the top ten hold roughly 2.1% of the sample. Material for sequencing was PBMCs. The receptors were gathered from a man aged 35 to 55 in good health and CMV-seronegative.

The genes are TRBV18 and TRBJ2-5, with D maybe TRBD1 (5 bases). Germline lookup yields CDR1 KGHSH and CDR2 LQKENI. Trimming left V 3 bases short and J 2 bases short, with 10 bases between. This CDR3 region has 14 residues. The CDR3 DNA follows: TGTGCCAGCTCACCGGCAGGGCTTCAAGAGACCCAGTACTTC. Amino acids: CASSPAGLQETQYF.

The rearrangement uses TRBV5-1 and TRBJ2-6, with 9 positions matching TRBD1. This CDR3 comprises 22 residues. Unmatched junction bases numbered 19, after V lost 3 bases and J lost 0 bases. Per the germline V gene, CDR1 is SGHRS and CDR2 is YFSETQ. The CDR3 coding sequence is TGCGCCAGCAGCTCCTCCGGGGTGGTCCCGGGACAGGGACACTCTGGGGCCAACGTCCTGACTTTC. This translates into CASSSSGVVPGQGHSGANVLTF.

J is TRBJ2-5 and V is TRBV6-1; 8 bases match TRBD1. V trimming: 4 bases; J trimming: 2 bases; junction bases outside the gene matches: 9. The CDR3 is 16 amino acids. Germline V gene sequence: CDR1 MNHNS, CDR2 SASEGT. This CDR3 reads CASSGRQGTKQETQYF. CDR3 nucleotide sequence: TGTGCCAGCAGTGGTCGACAGGGGACAAAACAAGAGACCCAGTACTTC.

The chain links TRBV11-2 to TRBJ1-1; D is unclear. The CDR3 sequence is 14 residues long. Germline V gene data show CDR1 as SGHAT and CDR2 as FQNNGV. Trimming stripped 4 bases from V and 1 base from J, with 10 bases between. DNA of the CDR3: TGTGCCAGCAGCTCGACCGGCGGGAACACTGAAGCTTTCTTT. Translation gives CASSSTGGNTEAFF.

This rearrangement joins TRBV19 to TRBJ2-5, with 11 bases fitting TRBD2. CDR1 and CDR2 from the germline V gene are LNHDA and SQIVND (reference sequence). V trimming: 3 bases; J trimming: 1 base; junction bases outside the gene matches: 7. CDR3 length: 17 amino acids. In nucleotides, the CDR3 is TGTGCCAGTAGTATGGCTAGCGGGGGGCTTATCCAAGAGACCCAGTACTTC. It translates to CASSMASGGLIQETQYF.

V usage is TRBV5-1 and J usage is TRBJ2-4; the D is unclear. The germline V gene encodes CDR1 SGHRS and CDR2 YFSETQ. V lost 3 bases and J lost 6, with 13 bases in between. The CDR3 has 14 amino acids. CDR3 sequence reads: CASSSTGVTNIQYF. DNA for the CDR3: TGCGCCAGCAGCTCTACCGGAGTGACAAACATTCAGTACTTC.

The genes are TRBV9 and TRBJ2-1, with TRBD1 as a possible D gene (6 bases). The CDR3 has 16 residues. Per germline, CDR1 SGDLS and CDR2 YYNGEE. With 0 bases removed from V and 6 bases from J, the gap between germline ends came to 16 bases. The CDR3 bases are TGTGCCAGCAGCGTAGCTCTTGGGGGCAATCTCAATGAGCAGTTCTTC. Translated: CASSVALGGNLNEQFF. Supplemented by reference TRBV9 and TRBJ2-1, the full variable domain reads DSGVTQTPKHLITATGQRVTLRCSPRSGDLSVYWYQQSLDQGLQFLIQYYNGEERAKGNILERFSAQQFPDLHSELNLSSLELGDSALYFCASSVALGGNLNEQFFGPGTRLTVL.

The chain links TRBV29-1 to TRBJ2-3, with D unresolved. The CDR3 covers 14 residues. V gave up 0 bases and J gave up 0 bases, with 7 bases separating them. Per the germline V gene, CDR1 is SQVTM and CDR2 is ANQGSEA. CDR3 in amino acids: CSVEDAASTDTQYF. The CDR3 nucleotides read TGCAGCGTTGAAGATGCAGCGAGCACAGATACGCAGTATTTT.

This chain links TRBV28 with TRBJ1-3; TRBD1 might be the D (5 bases). Trimming shortened V by 5 bases and J by 4 bases, and 15 bases separated the two germline ends. CDR3 size: 15 residues. The germline gives CDR1 MDHEN, CDR2 SYDVKM. CDR3 bases: TGTGCCAGCAGTCCGAACAGGTCGTGGGGAAACACCATATATTTT. Protein: CASSPNRSWGNTIYF.

The V call is TRBV28, the J call TRBJ2-5, with D tentatively TRBD2 (6 bases). V dropped 2 bases and J dropped 4 bases, with 20 bases sitting between them. Germline CDR1 MDHEN, CDR2 SYDVKM. The CDR3 consists of 17 residues. In DNA form, the CDR3 reads TGTGCCAGCAGTTTACCTAGCGCTGGCAAAACGAGAGAGACCCAGTACTTC. Encoded protein: CASSLPSAGKTRETQYF.

DNA for the CDR3: TGTGCCAGCAGCCGATACCTCGGGAGTACCTACGAGCAGTACTTC. Protein product: CASSRYLGSTYEQYF. The chain has TRBV7-9 and TRBJ2-7; D possibly corresponds to TRBD2 (6 bases). Germline loops: CDR1 SEHNR, CDR2 FQNEAQ (reference sequence). The CDR3 spans 15 residues. Trimming shortened V by 5 bases and J by 2 bases, and 16 bases separated the two germline ends.

The V and J genes are TRBV12-5 and TRBJ2-7; TRBD1 matches at 10 bases. The CDR3 has 15 amino acids. Germline V CDR1 and CDR2: LGHNT, FRNRAP. V trimming: 2 bases; J trimming: 2 bases; junction bases outside the gene matches: 3. CDR3 sequence reads: CASGLPGQGAYEQYF. The CDR3 nucleotides read TGTGCTAGTGGTTTGCCTGGACAGGGGGCCTACGAGCAGTACTTC. Together with reference TRBV12-5 and TRBJ2-7, the CDR3 gives the full variable domain: DARVTQTPRHKVTEMGQEVTMRCQPILGHNTVFWYRQTMMQGLELLAYFRNRAPLDDSGMPKDRFSAEMPDATLATLKIQPSEPRDSAVYFCASGLPGQGAYEQYFGPGTRLTVT.

The chain combines TRBV19 with TRBJ2-7; D may be TRBD1 (6 bases). Germline V gene sequence: CDR1 LNHDA, CDR2 SQIVND (reference sequence). The CDR3 runs 12 residues. With 5 bases removed from V and 6 bases from J, the gap between germline ends came to 11 bases. Here the CDR3 reads CASSRTGFEQYF. The CDR3 DNA sequence: TGTGCCAGTAGTCGTACAGGGTTCGAGCAGTACTTC. The whole variable domain, filled in from reference TRBV19 and TRBJ2-7, reads DGGITQSPKYLFRKEGQNVTLSCEQNLNHDAMYWYRQDPGQGLRLIYYSQIVNDFQKGDIAEGYSVSREKKESFPLTVTSAQKNPTAFYLCASSRTGFEQYFGPGTRLTVT.

V and J are TRBV28 and TRBJ1-5, with D unclear. The CDR3 contains 17 residues. Trimming removed 2 bases from V and 2 bases from J, with 16 bases in between. Germline V CDR1 and CDR2: MDHEN, SYDVKM. CDR3 in amino acids: CASSLTGIVNRNQPQHF. CDR3 sequence (DNA): TGTGCCAGCAGTTTAACGGGGATTGTAAATCGCAATCAGCCCCAGCATTTT.

The chain is built from TRBV6-5 and TRBJ2-2; TRBD1 matches 9 bases. CDR1 and CDR2 (germline): MNHEY, SVGAGI. The CDR3 runs 13 residues. V gave up 6 bases and J gave up 6 bases; unmatched junction bases: 2. CDR3 DNA: TGTGCCAGCAGCCGGACAGGGGCCGGGGAGCTGTTTTTT. This translates into CASSRTGAGELFF.

The chain combines TRBV28 with TRBJ1-1; D is perhaps TRBD1 (6 bases). Germline CDR1 MDHEN, CDR2 SYDVKM. The CDR3 is 15 amino acids. Trimming took off 0 bases at V and 2 bases at J, with 10 bases between the two ends. DNA for the CDR3: TGTGCCAGCAGTTTATGGCGGGGGCTTAACACTGAAGCTTTCTTT. This translates into CASSLWRGLNTEAFF.